The sequence of this T cell receptor (beta chain) was determined in a study of blood T cells in healthy people across ages. This clonotype appeared many times. Its matching antigen is unknown. General study findings and limits: Strong correlation was found linking TCR beta diversity to naive T cell percentage. Estimated diversity that came from one million T cells was considered an underestimate.

Trimming shortened V by 5 bases and J by 3 bases, and 11 bases separated the two germline ends. The CDR3 length is 14 residues. Per germline, CDR1 MNHEY and CDR2 SVGEGT. Ranging in age from about 6 to 95, the donors were healthy Caucasian individuals from Russia. Total RNA, at least 5.5 micrograms per sample, was extracted from PBMCs. The authors ran a second PCR of 7 to 11 cycles using a sample-barcoded 5' primer and a J-beta primer mix. TCRdb re-called the 5' RACE reads through MiXCR, storing one row per CDR3 protein. The sample contains roughly 640,000 distinct CDR3 sequences, approximately 30% of which appear only once.

The specimen was blood. The chain joins TRBV6-2 or TRBV6-3 to TRBJ2-1; maybe TRBD2 (5 bases). This TCR was recovered from a woman of 80 years or more in good health. CDR3 in DNA: TGTGCCAGCAGTAGGAGCGGAGTCTACAATGAGCAGTTCTTC. It is translated as CASSRSGVYNEQFF.